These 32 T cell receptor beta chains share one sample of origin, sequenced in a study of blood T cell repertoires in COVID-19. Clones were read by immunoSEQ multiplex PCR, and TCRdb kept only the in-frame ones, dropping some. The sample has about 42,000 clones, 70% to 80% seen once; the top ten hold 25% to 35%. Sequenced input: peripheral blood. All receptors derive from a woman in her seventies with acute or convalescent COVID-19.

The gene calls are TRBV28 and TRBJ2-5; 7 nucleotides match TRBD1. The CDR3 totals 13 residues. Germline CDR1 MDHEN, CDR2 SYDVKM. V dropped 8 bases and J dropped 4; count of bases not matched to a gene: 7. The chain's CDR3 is CASVRGPGETQYF. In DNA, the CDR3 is TGTGCCAGCGTAAGGGGGCCGGGAGAGACCCAGTACTTC.

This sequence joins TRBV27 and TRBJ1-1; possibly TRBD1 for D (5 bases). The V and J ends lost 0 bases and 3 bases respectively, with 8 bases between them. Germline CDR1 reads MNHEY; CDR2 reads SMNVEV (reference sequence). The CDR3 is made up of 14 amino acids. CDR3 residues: CASSLSRGYTEAFF. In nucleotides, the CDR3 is TGTGCCAGCAGTTTATCGCGGGGCTACACTGAAGCTTTCTTT.

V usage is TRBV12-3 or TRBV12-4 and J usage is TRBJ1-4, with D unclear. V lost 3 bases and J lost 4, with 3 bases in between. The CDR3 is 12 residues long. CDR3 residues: CASSFGNEKLFF. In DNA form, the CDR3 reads TGTGCCAGCAGTTTCGGTAATGAAAAACTGTTTTTT.

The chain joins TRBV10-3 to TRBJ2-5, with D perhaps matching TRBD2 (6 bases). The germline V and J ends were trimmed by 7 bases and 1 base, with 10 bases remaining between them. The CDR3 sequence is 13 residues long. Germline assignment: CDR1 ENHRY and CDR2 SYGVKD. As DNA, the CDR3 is TGTGCCATCACCGGGGGACCCCAAGAGACCCAGTACTTC. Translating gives CAITGGPQETQYF.

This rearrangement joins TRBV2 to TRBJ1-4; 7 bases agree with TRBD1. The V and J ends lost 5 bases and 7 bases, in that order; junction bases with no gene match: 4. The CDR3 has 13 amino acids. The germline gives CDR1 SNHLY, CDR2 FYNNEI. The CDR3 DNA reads TGTGCCAGCAGTACAGGGGTGGGTGAAAAACTGTTTTTT. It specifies CASSTGVGEKLFF.

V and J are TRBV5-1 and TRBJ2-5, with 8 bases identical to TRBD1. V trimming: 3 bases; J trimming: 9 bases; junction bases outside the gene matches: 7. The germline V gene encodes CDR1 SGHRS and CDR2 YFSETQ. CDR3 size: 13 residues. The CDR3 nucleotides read TGCGCCAGCAGCTCGGACAGGGTTACGGCCCAGTACTTC. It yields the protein CASSSDRVTAQYF.

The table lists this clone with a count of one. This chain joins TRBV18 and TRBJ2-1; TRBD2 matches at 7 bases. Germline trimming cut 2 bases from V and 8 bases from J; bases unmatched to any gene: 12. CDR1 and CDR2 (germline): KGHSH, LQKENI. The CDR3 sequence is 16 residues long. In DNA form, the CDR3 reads TGTGCCAGCTCACCAAGGGGCGGGAGCGGTGTTGATGAGCAGTTCTTC. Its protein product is CASSPRGGSGVDEQFF.

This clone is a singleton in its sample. The CDR3 is CASSQLTGLHGYTF. CDR3 bases: TGTGCCAGCAGCCAACTTACAGGTCTCCATGGCTACACCTTC. The chain employs TRBV3-1 (or the pseudogene TRBV3-2) and TRBJ1-2; D is possibly TRBD1 (5 bases). Looked up from germline, CDR1 is LGHDT and CDR2 is YNNKEL (reference sequence). The CDR3 loop spans 14 amino acids. V lost 2 bases and J 6 bases, leaving 13 bases between the germline ends.

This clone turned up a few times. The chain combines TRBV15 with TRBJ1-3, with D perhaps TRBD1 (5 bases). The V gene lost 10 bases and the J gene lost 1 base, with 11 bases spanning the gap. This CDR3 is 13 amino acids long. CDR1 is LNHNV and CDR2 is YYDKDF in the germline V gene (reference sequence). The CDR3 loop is CASRAVSGNTIYF. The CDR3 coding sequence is TGTGCCAGCAGGGCTGTTTCTGGAAACACCATATATTTT.

The CDR3 DNA is TGTGCCAGCTCACCAGGACAGGGCAACGGGTATTTT. It translates to CASSPGQGNGYF. This rearrangement joins TRBV18 to TRBJ2-3; 8 nucleotides line up with TRBD1. The V gene's germline CDR1 is KGHSH and CDR2 LQKENI. The CDR3 consists of 12 residues. J gave up 14 bases and V 2 bases, and 6 bases lay outside the gene matches.

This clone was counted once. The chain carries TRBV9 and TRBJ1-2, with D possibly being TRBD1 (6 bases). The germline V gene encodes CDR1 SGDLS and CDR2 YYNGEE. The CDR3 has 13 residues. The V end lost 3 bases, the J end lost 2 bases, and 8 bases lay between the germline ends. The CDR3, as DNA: TGTGCCAGCAGCGGAGGGGGAAACTATGGCTACACCTTC. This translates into CASSGGGNYGYTF.

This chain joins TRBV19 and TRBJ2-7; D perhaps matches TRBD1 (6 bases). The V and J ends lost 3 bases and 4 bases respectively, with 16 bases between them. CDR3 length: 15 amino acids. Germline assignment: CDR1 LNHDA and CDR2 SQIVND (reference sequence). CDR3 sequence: CASSIADRLKYEQYF. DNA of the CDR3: TGTGCCAGTAGTATCGCTGACAGGTTAAAGTACGAGCAGTACTTC.

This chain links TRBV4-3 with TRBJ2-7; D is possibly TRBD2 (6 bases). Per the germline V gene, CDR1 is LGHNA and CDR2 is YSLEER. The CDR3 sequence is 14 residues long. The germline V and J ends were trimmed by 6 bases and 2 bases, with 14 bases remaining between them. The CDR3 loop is CASSPEPGAYEQYF. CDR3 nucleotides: TGCGCCAGCAGTCCCGAACCGGGAGCCTACGAGCAGTACTTC.

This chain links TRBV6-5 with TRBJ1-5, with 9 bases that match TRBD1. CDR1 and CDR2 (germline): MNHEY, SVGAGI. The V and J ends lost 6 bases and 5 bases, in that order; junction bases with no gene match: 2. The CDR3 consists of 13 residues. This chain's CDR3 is CASRRDRDQPQHF. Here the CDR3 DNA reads TGTGCCAGCAGACGGGACAGGGATCAGCCCCAGCATTTT.

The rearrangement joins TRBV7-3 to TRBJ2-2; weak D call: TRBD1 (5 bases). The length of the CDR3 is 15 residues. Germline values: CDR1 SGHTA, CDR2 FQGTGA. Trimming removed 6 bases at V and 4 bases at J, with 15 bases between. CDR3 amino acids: CASSHSIRGTGELFF. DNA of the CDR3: TGTGCCAGCAGTCATTCGATAAGGGGCACCGGGGAGCTGTTTTTT.

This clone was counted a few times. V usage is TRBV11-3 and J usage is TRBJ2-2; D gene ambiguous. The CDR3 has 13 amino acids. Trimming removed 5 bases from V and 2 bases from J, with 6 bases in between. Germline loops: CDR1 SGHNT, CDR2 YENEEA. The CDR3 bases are TGTGCCAGCAGCCCATTTAACACCGGGGAGCTGTTTTTT. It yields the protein CASSPFNTGELFF.

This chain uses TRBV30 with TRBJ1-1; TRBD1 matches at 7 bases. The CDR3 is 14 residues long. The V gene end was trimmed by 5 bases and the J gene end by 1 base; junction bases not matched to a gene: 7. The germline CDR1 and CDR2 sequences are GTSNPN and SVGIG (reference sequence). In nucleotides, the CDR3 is TGTGCCTGGGCCCAGGACAGGAAGAACACTGAAGCTTTCTTT. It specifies CAWAQDRKNTEAFF.

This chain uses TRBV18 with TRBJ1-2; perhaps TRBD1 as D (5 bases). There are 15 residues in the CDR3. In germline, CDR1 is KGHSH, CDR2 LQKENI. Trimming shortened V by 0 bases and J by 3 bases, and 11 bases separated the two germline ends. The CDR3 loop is CASSPPGQDYYGYTF. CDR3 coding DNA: TGTGCCAGCTCACCACCGGGGCAAGACTACTATGGCTACACCTTC.

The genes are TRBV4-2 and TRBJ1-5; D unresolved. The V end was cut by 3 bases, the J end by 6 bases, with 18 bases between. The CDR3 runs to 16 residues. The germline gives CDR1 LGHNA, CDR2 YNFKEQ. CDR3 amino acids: CASSQEVGSSIQPQHF. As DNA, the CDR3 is TGTGCCAGCAGCCAGGAGGTCGGGAGTAGTATTCAGCCCCAGCATTTT.

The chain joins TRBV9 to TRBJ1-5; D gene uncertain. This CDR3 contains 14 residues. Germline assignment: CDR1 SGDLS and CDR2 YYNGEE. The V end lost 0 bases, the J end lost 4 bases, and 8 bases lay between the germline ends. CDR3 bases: TGTGCCAGCAGCGTAGATGGAGTTAATCAGCCCCAGCATTTT. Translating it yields CASSVDGVNQPQHF. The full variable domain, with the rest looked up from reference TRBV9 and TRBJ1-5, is DSGVTQTPKHLITATGQRVTLRCSPRSGDLSVYWYQQSLDQGLQFLIQYYNGEERAKGNILERFSAQQFPDLHSELNLSSLELGDSALYFCASSVDGVNQPQHFGDGTRLSIL.

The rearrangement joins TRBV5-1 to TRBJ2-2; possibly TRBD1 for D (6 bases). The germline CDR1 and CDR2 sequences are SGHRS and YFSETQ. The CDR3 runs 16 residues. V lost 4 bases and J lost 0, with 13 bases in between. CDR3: CASSIQGHANTGELFF. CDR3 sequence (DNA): TGCGCCAGCAGCATACAGGGACACGCGAACACCGGGGAGCTGTTTTTT. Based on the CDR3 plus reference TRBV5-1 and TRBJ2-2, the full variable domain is KAGVTQTPRYLIKTRGQQVTLSCSPISGHRSVSWYQQTPGQGLQFLFEYFSETQRNKGNFPGRFSGRQFSNSRSEMNVSTLELGDSALYLCASSIQGHANTGELFFGEGSRLTVL.

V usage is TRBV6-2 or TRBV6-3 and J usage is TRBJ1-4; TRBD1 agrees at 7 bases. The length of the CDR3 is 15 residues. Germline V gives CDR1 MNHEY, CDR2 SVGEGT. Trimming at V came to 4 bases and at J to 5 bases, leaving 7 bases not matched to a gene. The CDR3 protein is CASSLPSTGNEKLFF. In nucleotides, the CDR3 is TGTGCCAGCAGTTTACCTTCGACAGGGAATGAAAAACTGTTTTTT.

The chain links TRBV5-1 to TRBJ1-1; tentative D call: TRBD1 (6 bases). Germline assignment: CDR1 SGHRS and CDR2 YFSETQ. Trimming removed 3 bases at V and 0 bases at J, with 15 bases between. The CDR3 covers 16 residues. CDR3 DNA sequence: TGCGCCAGCAGCTACAGAAAGGACAGCTTGAACACTGAAGCTTTCTTT. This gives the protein CASSYRKDSLNTEAFF.

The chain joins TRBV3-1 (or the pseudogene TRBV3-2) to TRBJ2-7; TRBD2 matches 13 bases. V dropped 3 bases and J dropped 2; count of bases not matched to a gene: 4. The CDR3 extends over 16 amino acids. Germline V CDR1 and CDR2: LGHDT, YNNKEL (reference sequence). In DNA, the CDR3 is TGTGCCAGCAGCCATCCCGGACTAGCGGGAGCCTACGAGCAGTACTTC. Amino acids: CASSHPGLAGAYEQYF.

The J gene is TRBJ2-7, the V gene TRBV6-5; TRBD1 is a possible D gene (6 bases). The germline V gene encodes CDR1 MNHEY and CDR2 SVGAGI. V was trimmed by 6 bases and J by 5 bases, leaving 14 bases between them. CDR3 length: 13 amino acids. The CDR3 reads CASSLLRGHEQYF. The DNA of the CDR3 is TGTGCCAGCAGCCTCCTCAGGGGCCACGAGCAGTACTTC.

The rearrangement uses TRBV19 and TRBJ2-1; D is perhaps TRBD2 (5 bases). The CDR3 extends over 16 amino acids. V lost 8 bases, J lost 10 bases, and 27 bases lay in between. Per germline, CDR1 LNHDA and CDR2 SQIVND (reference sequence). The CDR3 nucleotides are TGTGCCAGTCGCCCCCCTAGCCGGACGGCCCAGAGGGAGCAGTTCTTC. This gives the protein CASRPPSRTAQREQFF. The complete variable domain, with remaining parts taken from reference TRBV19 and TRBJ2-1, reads DGGITQSPKYLFRKEGQNVTLSCEQNLNHDAMYWYRQDPGQGLRLIYYSQIVNDFQKGDIAEGYSVSREKKESFPLTVTSAQKNPTAFYLCASRPPSRTAQREQFFGPGTRLTVL.

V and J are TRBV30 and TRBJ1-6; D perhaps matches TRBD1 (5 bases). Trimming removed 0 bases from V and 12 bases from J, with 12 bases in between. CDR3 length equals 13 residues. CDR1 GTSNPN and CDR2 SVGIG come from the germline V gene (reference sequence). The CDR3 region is CAWSVQQGGPLHF. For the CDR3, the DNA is TGTGCCTGGAGTGTACAGCAGGGCGGACCCCTCCACTTT. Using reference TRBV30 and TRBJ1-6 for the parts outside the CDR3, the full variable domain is SQTIHQWPATLVQPVGSPLSLECTVEGTSNPNLYWYRQAAGRGLQLLFYSVGIGQISSEVPQNLSASRPQDRQFILSSKKLLLSDSGFYLCAWSVQQGGPLHFGNGTRLTVT.

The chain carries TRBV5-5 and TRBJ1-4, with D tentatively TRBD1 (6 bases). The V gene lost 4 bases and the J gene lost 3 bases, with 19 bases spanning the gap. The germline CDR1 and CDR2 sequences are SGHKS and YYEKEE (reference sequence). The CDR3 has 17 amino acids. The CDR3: CASSVKRQVSANEKLFF. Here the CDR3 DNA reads TGTGCCAGCAGCGTGAAGAGACAGGTATCGGCTAATGAAAAACTGTTTTTT.

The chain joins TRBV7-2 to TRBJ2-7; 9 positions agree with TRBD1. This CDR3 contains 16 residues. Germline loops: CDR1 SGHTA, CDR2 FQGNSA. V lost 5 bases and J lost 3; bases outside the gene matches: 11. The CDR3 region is CASSPLTGGGVYEQYF. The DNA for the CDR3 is TGTGCCAGCAGCCCGCTGACAGGGGGAGGTGTCTACGAGCAGTACTTC.

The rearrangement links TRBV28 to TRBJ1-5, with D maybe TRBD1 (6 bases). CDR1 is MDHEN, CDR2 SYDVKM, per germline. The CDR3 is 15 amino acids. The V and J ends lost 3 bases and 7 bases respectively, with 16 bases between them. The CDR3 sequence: CASSFKGGASQPQHF. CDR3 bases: TGTGCCAGCAGTTTTAAAGGGGGGGCTTCCCAGCCCCAGCATTTT. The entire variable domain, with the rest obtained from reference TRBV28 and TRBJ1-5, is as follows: DVKVTQSSRYLVKRTGEKVFLECVQDMDHENMFWYRQDPGLGLRLIYFSYDVKMKEKGDIPEGYSVSREKKERFSLILESASTNQTSMYLCASSFKGGASQPQHFGDGTRLSIL.

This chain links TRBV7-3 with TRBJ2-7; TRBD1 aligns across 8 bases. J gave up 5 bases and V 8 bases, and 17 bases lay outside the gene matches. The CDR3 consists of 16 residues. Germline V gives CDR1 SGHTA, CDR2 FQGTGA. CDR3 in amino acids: CASRWPGQGKIDEQYF. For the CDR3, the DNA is TGTGCCAGCCGCTGGCCTGGACAGGGAAAAATTGACGAGCAGTACTTC. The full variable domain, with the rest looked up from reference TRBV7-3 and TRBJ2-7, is GAGVSQTPSNKVTEKGKYVELRCDPISGHTALYWYRQSLGQGPEFLIYFQGTGAADDSGLPNDRFFAVRPEGSVSTLKIQRTERGDSAVYLCASRWPGQGKIDEQYFGPGTRLTVT.

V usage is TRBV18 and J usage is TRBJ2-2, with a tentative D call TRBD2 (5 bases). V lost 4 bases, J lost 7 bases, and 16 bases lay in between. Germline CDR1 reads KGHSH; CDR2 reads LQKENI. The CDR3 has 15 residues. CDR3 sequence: CASSREGRRVGELFF. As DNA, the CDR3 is TGTGCCAGCTCACGAGAAGGGAGACGGGTCGGGGAGCTGTTTTTT.